This is a list of T cell receptor beta chains from one sample in a study of shared clonotypes between healthy human individuals. TCRdb's table, derived via immunoSEQ multiplex PCR, lists solely in-frame clones and lacks some. The sample records some 2,100,000 clones, about 93% being singletons. The source material was naive CD8+ T cells from PBMCs. Every receptor here comes from a man between 18 and 29 years old in good health. Some clones in this sample may be carry-over from other donors' samples. Both conserved end residues are part of each CDR3. The order of the fields is clone size, V gene, D gene, J gene, CDR3 length, CDR3 protein, CDR3 DNA. The D gene is left open where the match is weak. Where a row states a size, it is once, few, many or the class of an expanded clone; other rows omit it.

>once|TRBV4-3|TRBD1|TRBJ1-2|13
CASSHGTGYGYTF
TGCGCCAGCAGCCACGGGACAGGGTACGGCTACACCTTC
>NA|TRBV9|NA|TRBJ2-1|14
CASSMQRGNNEQFF
TGTGCCAGCAGCATGCAGAGGGGAAACAATGAGCAGTTCTTC
>NA|TRBV7-9|NA|TRBJ2-1|13
CASSPLWENEQFF
TGTGCCAGCAGCCCCCTTTGGGAAAATGAGCAGTTCTTC
>NA|TRBV6-1|NA|TRBJ2-1|12
CASSEPGDEQFF
TGTGCCAGCAGTGAACCCGGGGATGAGCAGTTCTTC
>NA|TRBV5-4|NA|TRBJ2-1|14
CASSLGGYNGEQFF
TGTGCCAGCAGCTTGGGTGGATACAATGGCGAGCAGTTCTTC
>NA|TRBV14|NA|TRBJ1-4|15
CASSQDRGGGEKLFF
TGTGCCAGCAGCCAAGATCGAGGTGGTGGTGAAAAACTGTTTTTT
>NA|TRBV11-2|TRBD2|TRBJ2-3|13
CASSPRREVTQYF
TGTGCCAGCAGCCCCCGTCGGGAGGTTACGCAGTATTTT
>NA|TRBV4-2|TRBD2|TRBJ2-7|17
CASSQGLAGERSYEQYF
TGTGCCAGCAGCCAAGGACTAGCGGGCGAAAGATCCTACGAGCAGTACTTC
>NA|TRBV27|NA|TRBJ2-1|17
CASTHRTAGTLSDEQFF
TGTGCCAGCACTCATCGAACGGCGGGAACTTTGAGCGATGAGCAGTTCTTC
>NA|TRBV30|NA|TRBJ2-7|13
CVMEGGQTYEQYF
TGTGTCATGGAGGGGGGCCAGACCTACGAGCAGTACTTC
>NA|TRBV7-9|TRBD2|TRBJ2-7|14
CASSLGRGVYEQYF
TGTGCCAGCAGCTTAGGTCGGGGGGTCTACGAGCAGTACTTC
>NA|TRBV27|TRBD2|TRBJ2-1|16
CASSLLGLAGPEEQFF
TGTGCCAGCAGTTTATTAGGCCTAGCGGGTCCTGAGGAGCAGTTCTTC
>NA|TRBV4-1|NA|TRBJ2-2|15
CASSQDFYYTGELFF
TGCGCCAGCAGCCAAGATTTCTACTACACCGGGGAGCTGTTTTTT
>once|TRBV27|TRBD2|TRBJ2-2|17
CASTTSTSGTNTGELFF
TGTGCCAGCACTACTAGTACCAGCGGGACTAACACCGGGGAGCTGTTTTTT
>NA|TRBV14|NA|TRBJ2-7|13
CASSQADSYEQYF
TGTGCCAGCAGCCAAGCCGACTCCTACGAGCAGTACTTC
>NA|TRBV6-1|TRBD1|TRBJ2-3|16
CASSEQDRASPDTQYF
TGTGCCAGCAGTGAACAGGACAGGGCGTCCCCAGATACGCAGTATTTT
>NA|TRBV25-1|TRBD2|TRBJ2-1|15
CATFAGTSVVNEQFF
TGTGCCACTTTCGCCGGGACTAGCGTCGTGAATGAGCAGTTCTTC
>NA|TRBV7-9|TRBD2|TRBJ2-5|14
CASAGGRAQETQYF
TGTGCCAGCGCCGGCGGGAGGGCCCAAGAGACCCAGTACTTC
>once|TRBV7-8|TRBD2|TRBJ2-3|15
CASSLGGTKRDTQYF
TGTGCCAGCAGCCTGGGGGGGACGAAGCGGGATACGCAGTATTTT
>NA|TRBV4-1|NA|TRBJ1-2|13
CASSQETPTGYTF
TGCGCCAGCAGCCAAGAGACCCCCACCGGCTACACCTTC
>NA|TRBV4-2|NA|TRBJ1-5|15
CASSQESTGFQPQHF
TGTGCCAGCAGCCAAGAATCAACAGGATTTCAGCCCCAGCATTTT
>once|TRBV7-6|TRBD2|TRBJ2-7|16
CASSEFTSGSVSEQYF
TGTGCCAGCAGCGAGTTCACTAGCGGGAGTGTGAGCGAGCAGTACTTC
>NA|TRBV4-1|NA|TRBJ2-7|16
CASSKENTGRYYEQYF
TGCGCCAGCAGCAAAGAAAACACGGGGAGGTACTACGAGCAGTACTTC
>NA|TRBV7-8|TRBD1|TRBJ1-5|17
CASSQNRTGFGDQPQHF
TGTGCCAGCAGCCAGAATAGGACAGGGTTCGGTGATCAGCCCCAGCATTTT
>NA|TRBV4-3|TRBD1|TRBJ2-7|16
CASSHGQGTGLYEQYF
TGCGCCAGCAGCCACGGCCAGGGGACAGGGCTCTACGAGCAGTACTTC
>NA|TRBV5-6|NA|TRBJ2-7|13
CASSLGGSIEQYF
TGTGCCAGCAGCTTGGGGGGTTCGATCGAGCAGTACTTC
>NA|TRBV28|NA|TRBJ2-3|14
CASSDTSSGDTQYF
TGTGCCAGCAGTGACACTAGCTCCGGAGATACGCAGTATTTT
>once|TRBV7-9|NA|TRBJ2-5|13
CASSFQGDETQYF
TGTGCCAGCAGCTTTCAGGGAGACGAGACCCAGTACTTC
>NA|TRBV7-2|NA|TRBJ1-1|17
CASSPQGARGSNTEAFF
TGTGCCAGCAGCCCCCAAGGGGCCAGGGGCTCGAACACTGAAGCTTTCTTT
>NA|TRBV6-4|NA|TRBJ2-1|15
CASSLSWEGANEQFF
TGTGCCAGCAGCCTATCGTGGGAGGGGGCGAATGAGCAGTTCTTC
>NA|TRBV28|NA|TRBJ1-5|16
CASSLWGLGGNQPQHF
TGTGCCAGCAGTTTATGGGGCCTCGGGGGCAATCAGCCCCAGCATTTT
>once|TRBV29-1|NA|TRBJ2-7|14
CSVPRNQDWGEQYF
TGCAGCGTCCCGAGAAACCAGGACTGGGGAGAGCAGTACTTC
>NA|TRBV11-2|NA|TRBJ1-2|15
CVSSLVEGSGYGYTF
TGTGTCAGCAGCTTGGTGGAGGGGTCAGGCTATGGCTACACCTTC
>NA|TRBV27|NA|TRBJ1-5|15
CASSSRGLSNQPQHF
TGTGCCAGCAGTTCGCGAGGGCTAAGCAATCAGCCCCAGCATTTT
>NA|TRBV18|NA|TRBJ1-1|15
CASSPVVQVNTEAFF
TGTGCCAGCTCACCGGTCGTACAGGTGAACACTGAAGCTTTCTTT
>NA|TRBV7-9|TRBD1|TRBJ2-2|15
CASSQANRGTGELFF
TGTGCCAGCAGCCAGGCAAACAGGGGGACCGGGGAGCTGTTTTTT
>NA|TRBV5-1|NA|TRBJ2-7|13
CASSHGASYEQYF
TGCGCCAGCAGCCATGGAGCTTCCTACGAGCAGTACTTC
>NA|TRBV6-1|TRBD1|TRBJ2-7|14
CASSGKGASYEQYF
TGTGCCAGCAGTGGTAAGGGGGCCTCCTACGAGCAGTACTTC
>once|TRBV18|NA|TRBJ2-5|16
CASSPNNRVSGETQYF
TGTGCCAGCTCACCGAATAACAGGGTATCGGGAGAGACCCAGTACTTC
>NA|TRBV27|TRBD2|TRBJ2-1|16
CASSPGLAGHYNEQFF
TGTGCCAGCAGTCCGGGACTAGCGGGCCATTACAATGAGCAGTTCTTC
>NA|TRBV6-5|TRBD1|TRBJ2-7|13
CAASRQGFDEQYF
TGTGCCGCAAGCCGACAGGGGTTCGACGAGCAGTACTTC
>NA|TRBV6-6|NA|TRBJ2-2|12
CASTLAGTELFF
TGTGCCAGCACCCTAGCCGGGACGGAGCTGTTTTTT
>once|TRBV28|NA|TRBJ1-2|12
CASKRGNYGYTF
TGTGCCAGCAAGAGGGGAAACTATGGCTACACCTTC
>NA|TRBV27|TRBD2|TRBJ2-2|18
CASSHQGLAERGGGELFF
TGTGCCAGCAGTCACCAGGGACTAGCGGAAAGGGGAGGCGGGGAGCTGTTTTTT
>NA|TRBV7-6|NA|TRBJ1-4|16
CASSLGLGTTNEKLFF
TGTGCCAGCAGCTTAGGCCTCGGAACAACTAATGAAAAACTGTTTTTT
>NA|TRBV4-3|NA|TRBJ2-1|14
CASSQGTVLNEQFF
TGCGCCAGCAGCCAGGGGACGGTCCTTAATGAGCAGTTCTTC
>once|TRBV4-1|NA|TRBJ2-7|15
CASSQAPGRTYEQYF
TGCGCCAGCAGCCAAGCTCCGGGACGGACCTACGAGCAGTACTTC
>NA|TRBV19|NA|TRBJ2-7|13
CASSPAGSYEQYF
TGTGCCAGTAGCCCGGCGGGTTCCTACGAGCAGTACTTC
>NA|TRBV5-4|NA|TRBJ2-7|14
CASSYPGQYYEQYF
TGTGCCAGCAGTTATCCGGGACAATACTACGAGCAGTACTTC
>few|TRBV4-1|NA|TRBJ1-5|15
CASSQQRYSNQPQHF
TGCGCCAGCAGCCAACAGAGATATAGCAATCAGCCCCAGCATTTT
>NA|TRBV4-1|NA|TRBJ1-1|12
CASRRDPQKAFF
TGCGCCAGTCGACGGGACCCCCAAAAAGCTTTCTTT
>NA|TRBV27|NA|TRBJ2-5|14
CASSLGWGQETQYF
TGTGCCAGCAGCTTAGGATGGGGCCAAGAGACCCAGTACTTC
>NA|TRBV29-1|NA|TRBJ2-5|15
CSVLGGASLQETQYF
TGCAGCGTCCTAGGAGGGGCGTCGCTCCAAGAGACCCAGTACTTC
>NA|TRBV27|NA|TRBJ1-4|16
CASSKERTSVYEKLFF
TGTGCCAGCAGTAAGGAGCGAACTAGTGTATATGAAAAACTGTTTTTT
>once|TRBV27|NA|TRBJ2-7|17
CASRPFPGQGPAYEQYF
TGTGCCAGCAGGCCATTTCCGGGACAAGGCCCCGCCTACGAGCAGTACTTC